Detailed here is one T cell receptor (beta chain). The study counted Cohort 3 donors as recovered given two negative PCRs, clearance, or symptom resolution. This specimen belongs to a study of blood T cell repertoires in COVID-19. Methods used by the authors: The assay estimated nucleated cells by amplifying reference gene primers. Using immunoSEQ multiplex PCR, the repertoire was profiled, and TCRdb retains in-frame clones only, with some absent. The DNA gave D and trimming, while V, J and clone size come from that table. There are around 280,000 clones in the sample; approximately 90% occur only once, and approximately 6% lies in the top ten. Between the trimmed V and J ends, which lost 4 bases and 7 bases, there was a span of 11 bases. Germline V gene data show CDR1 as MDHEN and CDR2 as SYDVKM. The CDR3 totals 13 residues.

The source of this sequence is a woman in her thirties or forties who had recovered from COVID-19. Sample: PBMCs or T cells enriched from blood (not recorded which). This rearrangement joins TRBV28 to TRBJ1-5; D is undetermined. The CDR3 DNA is TGTGCCAGCAGTTCCTTGGGGAGGCAGCCCCAGCATTTT. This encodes CASSSLGRQPQHF.